Following are 20 T cell receptor beta chains from one sample sequenced in a study of neurological immune-mediated disorders. TCRdb re-analysed the 5' RACE reads in MiXCR, keeping a single row per CDR3 protein. The sample yields roughly 50,000 distinct CDR3 sequences, around 4.5% seen once. Sequenced sample: PBMCs. These receptors originate from a woman aged 60-70 years with multiple sclerosis.

This clonotype was picked up many times. The chain joins TRBV5-1 to TRBJ2-1; D gene uncertain. The germline V gene encodes CDR1 SGHRS and CDR2 YFSETQ. This CDR3 has 13 amino acids. V was shortened by 1 base and J by 7 bases, with 9 bases between the two germline ends. The CDR3 DNA reads as TGCGCCAGCAGCTTGCCAGGAAATAATGAGCAGTTCTTC. This codes for CASSLPGNNEQFF.

This clonotype was recorded many times. The chain couples TRBV28 to TRBJ2-1, with TRBD2 matching over 9 bases. Germline lookup yields CDR1 MDHEN and CDR2 SYDVKM. The CDR3 is 15 residues long. V lost 3 bases to trimming and J lost 6 bases; unmatched junction nucleotides: 6. The CDR3: CASSFSSGEANEQFF. Here the CDR3 DNA reads TGTGCCAGCAGTTTCTCTAGCGGGGAGGCCAATGAGCAGTTCTTC.

This clonotype has a count of ten or more. The chain joins TRBV4-3 to TRBJ2-4, with 10 bases identical to TRBD1. Germline trimming cut 0 bases from V and 0 bases from J; bases unmatched to any gene: 5. The CDR3 extends over 18 amino acids. Germline CDR1 and CDR2: LGHNA and YSLEER. This CDR3 reads CASSQEVGQGLAKNIQYF. In nucleotides, the CDR3 is TGCGCCAGCAGCCAAGAGGTGGGACAGGGGCTAGCCAAAAACATTCAGTACTTC.

The chain has TRBV3-1 and TRBJ1-6; D unresolved. This CDR3 is built from 15 residues. The V end was cut by 4 bases, the J end by 8 bases, with 15 bases between. Germline V gene lookup returns CDR1 LGHDT and CDR2 YNNKEL (reference sequence). CDR3 residues: CASSPYSSSDSPLHF. The CDR3 nucleotides are TGTGCCAGCAGCCCTTACAGCAGTAGTGATTCACCCCTCCACTTT.

This clonotype was counted at least ten times. The rearrangement uses TRBV7-9 and TRBJ2-1; maybe TRBD2 (6 bases). With 1 base removed from V and 8 bases from J, the gap between germline ends came to 9 bases. The CDR3 extends over 13 amino acids. CDR1 and CDR2 (germline): SEHNR, FQNEAQ (reference sequence). The CDR3 region is CASSLEGGDEQFF. In nucleotides, the CDR3 is TGTGCCAGCAGCTTAGAGGGCGGGGATGAGCAGTTCTTC.

This clonotype was detected ten times or more. The V call is TRBV5-1, the J call TRBJ1-3; D call uncertain. V shed 4 bases and J shed 4 bases, with 15 bases lying between them. Looked up from germline, CDR1 is SGHRS and CDR2 is YFSETQ. The length of the CDR3 is 15 residues. The CDR3 spells CASSLPRGSGNTIYF. The CDR3 DNA is TGCGCCAGCAGCCTCCCTCGGGGTTCGGGAAACACCATATATTTT.

This clonotype appeared many times. This chain links TRBV20-1 with TRBJ2-6, with TRBD2 matching over 7 bases. The CDR3 length is 13 residues. From germline, CDR1 is DFQATT and CDR2 SNEGSKA (reference sequence). This CDR3 is CSTTSPGANVLTF. In DNA form, the CDR3 reads TGCAGCACGACTAGCCCTGGGGCCAACGTCCTGACTTTC.

This clonotype turned up a few times. The V call is TRBV7-8, the J call TRBJ2-7; D might be TRBD1 or TRBD2, each matching 5 bases. The V end lost 2 bases, the J end lost 6 bases, and 14 bases lay between the germline ends. CDR3 length: 14 amino acids. The germline gives CDR1 SGHVS, CDR2 FQNEAQ. The CDR3 loop is CASSLSGPPLEQYF. The DNA of the CDR3 is TGTGCCAGCAGCTTATCGGGGCCACCCCTCGAGCAGTACTTC.

This clonotype was found a few times. The V call is TRBV5-1, the J call TRBJ2-7; D possibly corresponds to TRBD1 (6 bases). Germline V CDR1 and CDR2: SGHRS, YFSETQ. The CDR3 has 15 amino acids. The germline V and J ends were trimmed by 0 bases and 0 bases, with 10 bases remaining between them. The CDR3 loop reads CASSLGQEISYEQYF. CDR3 nucleotide sequence: TGCGCCAGCAGCTTGGGACAGGAAATCTCCTACGAGCAGTACTTC.

The V call is TRBV7-2, the J call TRBJ2-3, with a possible D match to TRBD2 (6 bases). V gave up 1 base and J gave up 4 bases, with 15 bases separating them. Germline V gene sequence: CDR1 SGHTA, CDR2 FQGNSA. This CDR3 region has 16 residues. CDR3 DNA: TGTGCCAGCAGCTTAGTGGACGGGGGAAAGGCAGATACGCAGTATTTT. Protein: CASSLVDGGKADTQYF.

Many counts were recorded for this clonotype. A junction boundary mismatches the germline segment, possibly from a read error. The chain has TRBV6-2 or TRBV6-3 and TRBJ2-2; TRBD2 matches 9 bases. The CDR3 extends over 15 amino acids. In germline, CDR1 is MNHEY, CDR2 SVGEGT. The CDR3 sequence: CASSSGTSHTGELVF. The CDR3 DNA is TGTGCCAGCAGTTCAGGGACTAGCCACACCGGGGAGCTGGTTTTT.

This clonotype has only a few counts. The V call is TRBV20-1, the J call TRBJ2-2; possibly TRBD2 for D (5 bases). V lost 2 bases and J 6 bases, leaving 13 bases between the germline ends. Germline CDR1 reads DFQATT; CDR2 reads SNEGSKA (reference sequence). This CDR3 is built from 14 residues. The CDR3 loop reads CSARSGVTAGELFF. The DNA of the CDR3 is TGCAGTGCTAGAAGCGGAGTGACGGCCGGGGAGCTGTTTTTT.

The chain couples TRBV28 to TRBJ2-7, with 7 bases identical to TRBD2. The V gene's germline CDR1 is MDHEN and CDR2 SYDVKM. Trimming took 6 bases from V and 3 from J; bases not matched to a gene: 11. The CDR3 is 15 amino acids. The CDR3 is CASSLTSEGSYEQYF. For the CDR3, the DNA is TGTGCCAGCAGCCTAACTAGCGAAGGTAGCTACGAGCAGTACTTC.

This clonotype was seen many times. This chain uses TRBV7-9 with TRBJ2-7, with 8 bases aligning to TRBD1. The J segment lost 5 bases and the V segment lost 5 bases, leaving 11 bases of the junction unmatched. CDR3 length equals 15 residues. Germline loops: CDR1 SEHNR, CDR2 FQNEAQ (reference sequence). CDR3 region: CASSRFAGGGHEQYF. For the CDR3, the DNA is TGTGCCAGCAGCCGTTTCGCAGGGGGCGGGCACGAGCAGTACTTC.

This clonotype was recorded many times. The chain links TRBV9 to TRBJ1-4; 7 positions agree with TRBD1. This CDR3 spans 16 amino acids. Germline V gives CDR1 SGDLS, CDR2 YYNGEE. J lost 0 bases, V lost 4 bases, and 6 bases had no gene match. The CDR3 sequence is CASSPRQGATNEKLFF. The CDR3 DNA is TGTGCCAGCAGCCCTCGACAGGGAGCAACTAATGAAAAACTGTTTTTT.

This clonotype was counted a few times. V usage is TRBV20-1 and J usage is TRBJ2-1; the D is unclear. Germline CDR1 DFQATT, CDR2 SNEGSKA (reference sequence). With 7 bases removed from V and 4 bases from J, the gap between germline ends came to 14 bases. CDR3 length: 13 residues. CDR3 nucleotide sequence: TGCAGTGGAAAGCTTTATGGGTACAATGAGCAGTTCTTC. This sequence encodes CSGKLYGYNEQFF.

J is TRBJ2-3 and V is TRBV7-2, with a weak D call TRBD2 (6 bases). CDR3 length: 14 amino acids. V lost 5 bases, J lost 5 bases, and 14 bases lay in between. The germline CDR1 and CDR2 sequences are SGHTA and FQGNSA. CDR3 sequence (DNA): TGTGCCAGCAGCCCCTGGCGGGAATTAGATACGCAGTATTTT. Translating it yields CASSPWRELDTQYF.

The chain uses TRBV20-1 and TRBJ2-2, with 7 positions matching TRBD2. The V segment lost 1 base and the J segment 3 bases; nucleotides outside the gene matches: 5. The CDR3 is made up of 15 amino acids. Germline V gene sequence: CDR1 DFQATT, CDR2 SNEGSKA (reference sequence). The CDR3 region is CSARGRLADTGELFF. As DNA, the CDR3 is TGCAGTGCTAGAGGGCGACTAGCAGACACCGGGGAGCTGTTTTTT.

The sample holds many counts of this clonotype. The chain uses TRBV4-1 and TRBJ1-5, with D maybe TRBD1 (6 bases). This CDR3 is built from 16 residues. CDR1 and CDR2 (germline): MGHRA, YSYEKL. Trimming removed 1 base at V and 8 bases at J, with 18 bases between. CDR3 nucleotide sequence: TGCGCCAGCAGCCAAGTGGGGGCGGGGTCGATGAAGCCCCAGCATTTT. Translation gives CASSQVGAGSMKPQHF.

This clonotype was seen ten or more times. The CDR3 DNA is TGTGCCAGCAGCTGGACTAGCGGAGAGCAGTTCTTC. Its translation is CASSWTSGEQFF. This sequence joins TRBV7-9 and TRBJ2-1, with 10 bases matching TRBD2. The ends lost 4 bases at V and 10 bases at J; junction bases unmatched: 1. This CDR3 contains 12 residues. In germline, CDR1 is SEHNR, CDR2 FQNEAQ (reference sequence).